The clone carrying this TCR beta chain showed up just a few times. The antigen remains undetermined. The germline V gene has CDR1 KGHDR and CDR2 SFDVKD. This CDR3 is built from 12 residues. Trimming stripped 3 bases from V and 8 bases from J, with 9 bases between. This sample was included in a study of vaccination and CD4 T cells after COVID-19. On the study more broadly: Diagnosis preceded the drawing of post-COVID samples by a median approximately 96 days (range 35 to 161). Study observations and caveats: 304 of 307 vaccine-specific clones from convalescent patients were spike mono-reactive.

Treatment of the sample: roughly 11-day PBMC culture with coronavirus spike peptide pools or control peptides (ViraFEST assay). The assay that was used to sequence DNA from cultured CD4+ T cells was the Oncomine TCR Beta short-read assay. TCRdb re-derived calls from the PCR reads in MiXCR, one entry per CDR3 protein. The table lists about 16,000 distinct CDR3 sequences, 45% to 55% of them singletons. The rearrangement links TRBV24-1 to TRBJ1-1, with D unclear. Here the sequenced sample was CD4+ T cells from blood, cultured in vitro, taken before SARS-CoV-2 vaccination. The receptor's source is a human donor who had recovered from COVID-19. This CDR3 reads CATSDLRGEAFF. Written as DNA, the CDR3 is TGTGCCACCAGTGATCTTCGCGGGGAAGCTTTCTTT.